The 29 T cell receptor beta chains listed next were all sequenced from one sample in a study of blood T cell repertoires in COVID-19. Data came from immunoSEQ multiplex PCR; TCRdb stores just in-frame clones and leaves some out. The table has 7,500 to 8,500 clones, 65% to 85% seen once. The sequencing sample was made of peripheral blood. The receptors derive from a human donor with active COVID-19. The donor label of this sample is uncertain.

For the CDR3, the DNA is TGTGCCAGCAGTTTCGGGAACGGGGAGCTGTTTTTT. It codes for CASSFGNGELFF. This chain links TRBV28 with TRBJ2-2; a possible D gene is TRBD2 (5 bases). The CDR3 runs to 12 residues. Trimming pared 3 bases from V and 7 bases from J, leaving 6 bases between. CDR1 is MDHEN and CDR2 is SYDVKM in the germline V gene.

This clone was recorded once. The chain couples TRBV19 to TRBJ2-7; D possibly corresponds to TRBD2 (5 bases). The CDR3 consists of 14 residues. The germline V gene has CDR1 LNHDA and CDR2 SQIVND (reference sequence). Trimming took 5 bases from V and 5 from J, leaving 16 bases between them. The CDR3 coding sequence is TGTGCCAGTAGTGTTGGCAGGACTGTTAACGAGCAGTACTTC. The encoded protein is CASSVGRTVNEQYF.

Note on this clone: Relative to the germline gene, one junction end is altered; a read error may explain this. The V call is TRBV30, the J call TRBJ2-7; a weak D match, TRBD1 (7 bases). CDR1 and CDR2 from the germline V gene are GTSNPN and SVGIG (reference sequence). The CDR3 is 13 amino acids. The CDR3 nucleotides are TGTGCCTGGAGTGTAATCTCCGGCCTCCCAGGGGGGTTC. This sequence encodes CAWSVISGLPGGF.

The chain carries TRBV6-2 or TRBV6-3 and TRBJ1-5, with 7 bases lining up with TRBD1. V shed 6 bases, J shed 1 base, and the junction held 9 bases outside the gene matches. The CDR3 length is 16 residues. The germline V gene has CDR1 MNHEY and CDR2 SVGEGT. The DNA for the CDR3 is TGTGCCAGCAGCGCATCACAGGGGAGGAGCAATCAGCCCCAGCATTTT. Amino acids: CASSASQGRSNQPQHF.

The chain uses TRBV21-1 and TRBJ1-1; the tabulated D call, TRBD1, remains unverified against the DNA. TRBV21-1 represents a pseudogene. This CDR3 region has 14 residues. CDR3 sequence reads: CASSSRQGNTEAFF. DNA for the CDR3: TGTGCCAGCAGCAGTCGACAGGGGAACACTGAAGCTTTCTTT.

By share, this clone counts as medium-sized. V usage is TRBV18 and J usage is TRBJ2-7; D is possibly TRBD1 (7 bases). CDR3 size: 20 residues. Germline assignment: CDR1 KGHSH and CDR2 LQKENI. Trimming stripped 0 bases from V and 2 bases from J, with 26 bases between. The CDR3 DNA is TGTGCCAGCTCACCACCCCTGGAGGGATCCCCGACAGGGAGTCCCTACGAGCAGTACTTC. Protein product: CASSPPLEGSPTGSPYEQYF.

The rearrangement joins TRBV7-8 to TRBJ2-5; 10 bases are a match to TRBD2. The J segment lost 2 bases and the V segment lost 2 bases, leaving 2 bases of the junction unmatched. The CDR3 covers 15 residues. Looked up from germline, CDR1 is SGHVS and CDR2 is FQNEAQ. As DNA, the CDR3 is TGTGCCAGCAGCTTAACACTAGCGGGACAAGAGACCCAGTACTTC. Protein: CASSLTLAGQETQYF.

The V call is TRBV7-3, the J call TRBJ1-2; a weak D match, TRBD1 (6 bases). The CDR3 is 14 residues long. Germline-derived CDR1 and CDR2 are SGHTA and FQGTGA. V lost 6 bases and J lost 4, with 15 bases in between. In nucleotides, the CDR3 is TGTGCCAGCAGATCCCGGGGGGCGATCTATGGCTACACCTTC. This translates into CASRSRGAIYGYTF. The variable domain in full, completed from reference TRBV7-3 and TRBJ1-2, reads GAGVSQTPSNKVTEKGKYVELRCDPISGHTALYWYRQSLGQGPEFLIYFQGTGAADDSGLPNDRFFAVRPEGSVSTLKIQRTERGDSAVYLCASRSRGAIYGYTFGSGTRLTVV.

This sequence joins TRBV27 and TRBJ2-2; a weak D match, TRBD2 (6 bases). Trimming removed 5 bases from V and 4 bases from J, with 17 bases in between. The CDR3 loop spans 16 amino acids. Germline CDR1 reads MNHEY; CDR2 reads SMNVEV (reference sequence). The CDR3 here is CASSPPRGAGTGELFF. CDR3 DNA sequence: TGTGCCAGCAGTCCTCCGCGAGGAGCGGGCACCGGGGAGCTGTTTTTT.

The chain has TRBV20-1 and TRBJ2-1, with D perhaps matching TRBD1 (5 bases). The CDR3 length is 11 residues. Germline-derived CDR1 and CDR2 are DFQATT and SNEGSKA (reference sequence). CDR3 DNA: TGCAGGGCGGAAGGGGACAATGAGCAGTTCTTC. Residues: CRAEGDNEQFF.

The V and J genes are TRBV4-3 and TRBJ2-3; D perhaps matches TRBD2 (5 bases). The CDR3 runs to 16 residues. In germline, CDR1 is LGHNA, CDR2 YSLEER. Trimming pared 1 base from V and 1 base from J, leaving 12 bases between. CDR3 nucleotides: TGCGCCAGCAGCCAAGGGTACGGAGGTGGCACAGATACGCAGTATTTT. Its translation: CASSQGYGGGTDTQYF.

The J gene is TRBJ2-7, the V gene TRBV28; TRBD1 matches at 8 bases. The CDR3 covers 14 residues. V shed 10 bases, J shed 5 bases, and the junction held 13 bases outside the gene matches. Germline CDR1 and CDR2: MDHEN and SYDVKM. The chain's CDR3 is CATRMDRVSNEQYF. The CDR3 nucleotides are TGTGCCACCAGGATGGACAGGGTATCCAACGAGCAGTACTTC. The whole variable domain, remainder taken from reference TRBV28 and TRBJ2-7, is DVKVTQSSRYLVKRTGEKVFLECVQDMDHENMFWYRQDPGLGLRLIYFSYDVKMKEKGDIPEGYSVSREKKERFSLILESASTNQTSMYLCATRMDRVSNEQYFGPGTRLTVT.

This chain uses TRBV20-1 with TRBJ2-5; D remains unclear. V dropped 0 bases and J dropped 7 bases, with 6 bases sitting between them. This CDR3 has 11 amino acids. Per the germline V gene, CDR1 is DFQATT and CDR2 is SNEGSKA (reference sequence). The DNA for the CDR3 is TGCAGTGCTAGAGATATGGCGACCCAGTACTTC. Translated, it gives CSARDMATQYF.

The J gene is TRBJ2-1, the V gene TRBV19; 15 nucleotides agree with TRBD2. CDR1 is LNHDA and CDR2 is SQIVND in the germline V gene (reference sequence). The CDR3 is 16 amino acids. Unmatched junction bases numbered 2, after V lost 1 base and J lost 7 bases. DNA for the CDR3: TGTGCCAGTAGTATAGGGACTAGCGGGAGGGTGAATGAGCAGTTCTTC. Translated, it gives CASSIGTSGRVNEQFF.

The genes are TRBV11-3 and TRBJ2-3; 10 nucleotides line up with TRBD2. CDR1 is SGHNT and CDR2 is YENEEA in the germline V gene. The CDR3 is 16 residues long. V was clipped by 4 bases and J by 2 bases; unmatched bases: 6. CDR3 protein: CASSSGLAEVTDTQYF. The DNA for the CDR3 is TGTGCCAGCAGCTCCGGACTAGCGGAAGTCACAGATACGCAGTATTTT. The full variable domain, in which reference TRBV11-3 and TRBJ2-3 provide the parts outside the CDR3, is EAGVVQSPRYKIIEKKQPVAFWCNPISGHNTLYWYLQNLGQGPELLIRYENEEAVDDSQLPKDRFSAERLKGVDSTLKIQPAELGDSAVYLCASSSGLAEVTDTQYFGPGTRLTVL.

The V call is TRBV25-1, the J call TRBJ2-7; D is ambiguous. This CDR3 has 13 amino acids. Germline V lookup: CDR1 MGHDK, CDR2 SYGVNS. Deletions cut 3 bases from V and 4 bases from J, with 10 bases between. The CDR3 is CASSEPGSYEQYF. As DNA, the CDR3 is TGTGCCAGCAGTGAGCCAGGCTCGTACGAGCAGTACTTC.

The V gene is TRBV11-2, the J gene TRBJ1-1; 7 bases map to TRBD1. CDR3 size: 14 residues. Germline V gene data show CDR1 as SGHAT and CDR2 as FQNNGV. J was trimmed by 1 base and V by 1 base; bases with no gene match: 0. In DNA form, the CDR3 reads TGTGCCAGCAGCTTAGGACAGGGGAACACTGAAGCTTTCTTT. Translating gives CASSLGQGNTEAFF.

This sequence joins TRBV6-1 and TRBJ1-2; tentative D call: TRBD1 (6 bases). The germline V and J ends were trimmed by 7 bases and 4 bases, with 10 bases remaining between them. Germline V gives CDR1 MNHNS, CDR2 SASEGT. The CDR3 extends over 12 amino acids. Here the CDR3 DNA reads TGTGCCAGCACGGGGGGCGGCTATGGCTACACCTTC. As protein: CASTGGGYGYTF.

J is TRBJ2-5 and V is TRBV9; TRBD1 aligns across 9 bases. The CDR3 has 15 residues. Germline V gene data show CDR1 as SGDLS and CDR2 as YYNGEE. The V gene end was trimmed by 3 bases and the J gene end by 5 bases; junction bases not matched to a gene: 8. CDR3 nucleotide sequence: TGTGCCAGCAGCGCCCGGACAGGGGAGGAGGAGACCCAGTACTTC. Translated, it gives CASSARTGEEETQYF. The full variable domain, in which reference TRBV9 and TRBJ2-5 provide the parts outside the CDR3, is DSGVTQTPKHLITATGQRVTLRCSPRSGDLSVYWYQQSLDQGLQFLIQYYNGEERAKGNILERFSAQQFPDLHSELNLSSLELGDSALYFCASSARTGEEETQYFGPGTRLLVL.

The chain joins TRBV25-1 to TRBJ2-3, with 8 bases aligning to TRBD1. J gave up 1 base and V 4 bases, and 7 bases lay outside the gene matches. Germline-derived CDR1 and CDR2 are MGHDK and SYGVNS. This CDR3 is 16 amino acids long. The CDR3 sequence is CASSGPDRVGTDTQYF. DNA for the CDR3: TGTGCCAGCAGTGGCCCGGACAGGGTAGGCACAGATACGCAGTATTTT.

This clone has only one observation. CDR3 protein: CAWSPDSEAFF. The DNA of the CDR3 is TGTGCCTGGAGTCCGGACAGCGAAGCTTTCTTT. The chain employs TRBV30 and TRBJ1-1; possible D gene TRBD1, 6 bases. The V gene lost 2 bases and the J gene lost 8 bases, with 9 bases spanning the gap. The germline V gene encodes CDR1 GTSNPN and CDR2 SVGIG (reference sequence). CDR3 size: 11 residues.

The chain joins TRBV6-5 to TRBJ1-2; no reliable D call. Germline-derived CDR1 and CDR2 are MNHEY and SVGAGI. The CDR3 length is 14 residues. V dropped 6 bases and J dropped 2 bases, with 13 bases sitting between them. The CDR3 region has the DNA TGTGCCAGCAGCAATCTCCACAGAAACTATGGCTACACCTTC. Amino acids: CASSNLHRNYGYTF.

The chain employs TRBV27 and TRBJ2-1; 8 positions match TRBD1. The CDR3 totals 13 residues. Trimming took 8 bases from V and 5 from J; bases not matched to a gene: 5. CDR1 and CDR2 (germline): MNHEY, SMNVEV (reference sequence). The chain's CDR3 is CASGGQGNNEQFF. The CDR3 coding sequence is TGTGCCAGCGGCGGACAGGGCAACAATGAGCAGTTCTTC.

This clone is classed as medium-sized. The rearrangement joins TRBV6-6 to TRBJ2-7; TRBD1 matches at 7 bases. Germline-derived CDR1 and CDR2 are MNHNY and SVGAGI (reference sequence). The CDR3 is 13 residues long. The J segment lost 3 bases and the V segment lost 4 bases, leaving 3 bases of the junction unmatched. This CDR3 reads CASSSRDSYEQYF. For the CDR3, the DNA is TGTGCCAGCAGTTCCCGGGACAGCTACGAGCAGTACTTC.

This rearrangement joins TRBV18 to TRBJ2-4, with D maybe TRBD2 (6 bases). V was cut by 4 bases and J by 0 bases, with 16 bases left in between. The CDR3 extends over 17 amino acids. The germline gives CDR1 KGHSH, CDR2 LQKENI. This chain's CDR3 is CASSQVASALAKNIQYF. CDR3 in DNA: TGTGCCAGCTCACAGGTGGCTAGCGCGCTAGCCAAAAACATTCAGTACTTC.

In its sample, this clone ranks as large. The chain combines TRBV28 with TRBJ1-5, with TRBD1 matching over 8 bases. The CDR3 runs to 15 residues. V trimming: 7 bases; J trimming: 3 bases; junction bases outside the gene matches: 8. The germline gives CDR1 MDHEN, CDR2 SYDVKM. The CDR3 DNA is TGTGCCAGCAATACCTGGACAGGGAACAATCAGCCCCAGCATTTT. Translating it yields CASNTWTGNNQPQHF.

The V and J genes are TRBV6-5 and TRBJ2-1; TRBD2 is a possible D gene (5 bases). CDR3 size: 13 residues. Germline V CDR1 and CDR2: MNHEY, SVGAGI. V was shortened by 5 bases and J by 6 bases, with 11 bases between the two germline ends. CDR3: CASSKSGGNEQFF. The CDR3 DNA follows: TGTGCCAGCAGTAAGTCCGGAGGCAATGAGCAGTTCTTC.

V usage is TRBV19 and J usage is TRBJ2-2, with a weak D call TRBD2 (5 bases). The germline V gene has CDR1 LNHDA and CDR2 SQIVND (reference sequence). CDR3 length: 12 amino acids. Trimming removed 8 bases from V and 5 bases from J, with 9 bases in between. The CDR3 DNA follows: TGTGCCAGTTCGGAGCGGACCGGGGAGCTGTTTTTT. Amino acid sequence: CASSERTGELFF.

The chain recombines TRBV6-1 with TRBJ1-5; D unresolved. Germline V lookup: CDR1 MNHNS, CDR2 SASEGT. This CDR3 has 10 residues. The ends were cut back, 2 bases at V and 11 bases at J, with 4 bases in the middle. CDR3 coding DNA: TGTGCCAGCAGTGAACGGGCCCAGCATTTT. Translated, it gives CASSERAQHF.